These 3 T cell receptor beta chains were sequenced from one sample in a study of blood T cell repertoires in COVID-19. The repertoire was sequenced with immunoSEQ multiplex PCR; TCRdb's copy has only in-frame clones and lacks some. The sample lists some 140,000 clones, approximately 88% occurring once. Specimen: PBMCs or T cells enriched from blood (not recorded which). Receptor source: a man between 40 and 49 years old with acute COVID-19.

In DNA, the CDR3 is TGTGCCAGCAGCTTCCGAGAGGATGGCTACACCTTC. This gives the protein CASSFREDGYTF. This rearrangement joins TRBV5-5 to TRBJ1-2; D unclear. Looked up from germline, CDR1 is SGHKS and CDR2 is YYEKEE (reference sequence). The CDR3 runs to 12 residues. V lost 2 bases, J lost 6 bases, and 8 bases lay in between.

The genes are TRBV18 and TRBJ2-7; 7 nucleotides agree with TRBD1. CDR3 size: 16 residues. Germline values: CDR1 KGHSH, CDR2 LQKENI. V was pared by 3 bases and J by 0 bases, with 8 bases of the junction left unmatched. CDR3 loop: CASSPMGQKSSYEQYF. The CDR3 DNA is TGTGCCAGCTCACCGATGGGACAGAAGAGCTCCTACGAGCAGTACTTC.

V and J are TRBV14 and TRBJ1-1; possibly TRBD1 for D (5 bases). This CDR3 spans 14 amino acids. The germline V gene encodes CDR1 SGHDN and CDR2 FVKESK. Deletions cut 0 bases from V and 7 bases from J, with 12 bases between. CDR3 amino acids: CASSQDQGKSEAFF. DNA of the CDR3: TGTGCCAGCAGCCAAGACCAGGGTAAGAGTGAAGCTTTCTTT.